Listed here is a single TCR beta chain. The germline V gene encodes CDR1 PRHDT and CDR2 FYEKMQ (reference sequence). V lost 5 bases to trimming and J lost 0 bases, with 8 bases between them. The CDR3 sequence is 15 residues long. The repertoire was sequenced with immunoSEQ multiplex PCR; TCRdb's copy has only in-frame clones and lacks some. The table lists some 140,000 clones, 80% to 95% of them singletons. Combined were second doses at about 4 or about 12 weeks. The data originate from a study of T cell responses to AZD1222 COVID-19 vaccine. This TCR was sampled from an adult who received the AZD1222 COVID-19 vaccine. The input for sequencing was peripheral blood, taken 28 days after the second AZD1222 dose. The rearrangement links TRBV13 to TRBJ1-6; D uncertain. In DNA form, the CDR3 reads TGTGCCAGCAGCACCAGACACTCCTATAATTCACCCCTCCACTTT. Protein sequence: CASSTRHSYNSPLHF.